These 18 T cell receptor beta chains were all obtained from the same sample, sequenced in a study of T cell repertoires in aging, cancer and after chemotherapy. TRB rearrangements spanning V, D and J were amplified using mixed TRB-A/B primers. TCRdb reanalysed the multiplex PCR reads using MiXCR and keeps one entry per CDR3 protein. The sample consists of approximately 2,000 distinct CDR3 sequences, about a third of them appearing once. Amplification of TCR beta used genomic DNA extracted from peripheral blood. Sequenced sample: blood. These receptors came from a human donor with a solid tumor.

This clonotype has only a few counts. The chain joins TRBV19 to TRBJ2-1, with D tentatively TRBD1 (5 bases). V lost 3 bases and J lost 4, with 10 bases in between. CDR1 LNHDA and CDR2 SQIVND come from the germline V gene (reference sequence). The CDR3 is made up of 14 amino acids. CDR3 nucleotide sequence: TGTGCCAGTAGTATGAGGCACAGGTACAATGAGCAGTTCTTC. Amino acid sequence: CASSMRHRYNEQFF.

Concerning this clonotype: The conserved phenylalanine or tryptophan normally closing the CDR3 is absent here, so this likely arose from a read error. The chain employs TRBV20-1 and TRBJ2-7; no definite D call. The CDR3 is made up of 14 amino acids. Trimming left V 6 bases short and J 1 base short, with 16 bases between. Germline values: CDR1 DFQATT, CDR2 SNEGSKA (reference sequence). In nucleotides, the CDR3 is TGCAGTGCCCGCCCGGCCTTACAATCCTACGAGCAGTACTCC. As protein: CSARPALQSYEQYS.

By share, this clonotype ranks as large (0.1 to 1%). This chain joins TRBV6-6 and TRBJ2-5; D ambiguous. Germline CDR1 MNHNY, CDR2 SVGAGI (reference sequence). The CDR3 has 12 residues. V lost 2 bases to trimming and J lost 2 bases, with 3 bases between them. The CDR3 sequence is CASSYTQETQYF. In DNA form, the CDR3 reads TGTGCCAGCAGTTACACTCAAGAGACCCAGTACTTC.

The V gene is TRBV12-3 or TRBV12-4, the J gene TRBJ2-3; 8 nucleotides align to TRBD2. The trim removed 7 bases at V and 2 bases at J, leaving 11 bases unmatched. The CDR3 has 16 amino acids. The CDR3, as DNA: TGTGCCAGCAATCATCCAATAGCGGGGTTCACAGATACGCAGTATTTT. Its translation is CASNHPIAGFTDTQYF.

V usage is TRBV10-2 and J usage is TRBJ1-2; tentative D call: TRBD1 (5 bases). The CDR3 totals 12 residues. Trimming stripped 7 bases from V and 3 bases from J, with 9 bases between. Germline CDR1 WSHSY, CDR2 SAAADI. The CDR3 nucleotides are TGCGCCAGCATGAGGGACGACTATGGCTACACCTTC. As protein: CASMRDDYGYTF.

The chain joins TRBV20-1 to TRBJ2-2; D gene unclear. Trimming removed 4 bases from V and 4 bases from J, with 4 bases in between. The germline V gene encodes CDR1 DFQATT and CDR2 SNEGSKA (reference sequence). The CDR3 spans 11 residues. CDR3 DNA: TGCAGTGCTATGGTCACCGGGGAGCTGTTTTTT. It codes for CSAMVTGELFF.

By proportion, this clonotype is large. The J gene is TRBJ1-2, the V gene TRBV6-5, with a weak D call TRBD1 (5 bases). The CDR3 is 12 residues long. V gave up 3 bases and J gave up 8 bases, with 10 bases separating them. The germline V gene encodes CDR1 MNHEY and CDR2 SVGAGI. This chain's CDR3 is CASSYVGGGYTF. Here the CDR3 DNA reads TGTGCCAGCAGTTATGTCGGGGGGGGCTACACCTTC.

This clonotype showed up just a few times. This chain connects TRBV12-3 or TRBV12-4 to TRBJ2-2; TRBD2 agrees at 7 bases. After removal of 4 bases from V and 6 bases from J, the junction contained 8 bases not matched to a gene. The CDR3 sequence is 15 residues long. The CDR3 coding sequence is TGTGCCAGCAGTTCCTTTCGACTAGCATCCGGGGAGCTGTTTTTT. Encoded protein: CASSSFRLASGELFF.

The V gene is TRBV12-3 or TRBV12-4, the J gene TRBJ1-2; the D is unclear. With 5 bases removed from V and 6 bases from J, the gap between germline ends came to 22 bases. CDR3 length: 16 residues. The CDR3 spells CASSASLSAIGNGYTF. The CDR3, as DNA: TGTGCCAGCAGTGCATCATTGTCGGCCATTGGAAATGGCTACACCTTC.

The chain couples TRBV12-3 or TRBV12-4 to TRBJ2-3, with 10 bases that match TRBD2. This CDR3 has 15 residues. V shed 5 bases and J 6 bases; nucleotides not matched to a gene: 8. The CDR3 spells CASSLGAGGLDTQYF. DNA for the CDR3: TGTGCCAGCAGTCTGGGAGCGGGGGGGCTTGATACGCAGTATTTT.

This clonotype was counted only a few times. The chain carries TRBV5-4 and TRBJ2-5; 7 bases fit TRBD2. After removal of 4 bases from V and 2 bases from J, the junction contained 11 bases not matched to a gene. Germline V gene sequence: CDR1 SGHNT, CDR2 YYREEE (reference sequence). The CDR3 loop spans 16 amino acids. This CDR3 reads CASSGGLRGSQETQYF. CDR3 sequence (DNA): TGTGCCAGCAGCGGGGGGTTGCGGGGGAGTCAAGAGACCCAGTACTTC.

J is TRBJ1-5 and V is TRBV6-2 or TRBV6-3, with 8 bases that match TRBD1. The ends lost 3 bases at V and 9 bases at J; junction bases unmatched: 10. Looked up from germline, CDR1 is MNHEY and CDR2 is SVGEGT. The CDR3 is made up of 15 amino acids. The CDR3 loop reads CASSYFDRGDWPQHF. In nucleotides, the CDR3 is TGTGCCAGCAGTTATTTCGACAGGGGAGATTGGCCCCAGCATTTT.

The V and J genes are TRBV7-9 and TRBJ2-7, with D maybe TRBD2 (6 bases). Trimming took 2 bases from V and 3 from J, leaving 11 bases between them. CDR1 is SEHNR and CDR2 is FQNEAQ in the germline V gene (reference sequence). The CDR3 has 14 residues. This CDR3 is CASSLLETSYEQYF. Here the CDR3 DNA reads TGTGCCAGCAGCTTACTCGAGACTAGCTACGAGCAGTACTTC.

The V and J genes are TRBV28 and TRBJ1-5; D ambiguous. Trimming stripped 6 bases from V and 3 bases from J, with 12 bases between. CDR1 is MDHEN and CDR2 is SYDVKM in the germline V gene. The CDR3 consists of 14 residues. CDR3 sequence (DNA): TGTGCCAGCAGCCCCGGACTACTCAATCAGCCCCAGCATTTT. Its protein is CASSPGLLNQPQHF.

This clonotype has more than one count but fewer than ten. The rearrangement uses TRBV6-5 and TRBJ1-1; no reliable D call. This CDR3 is built from 12 residues. V was trimmed by 2 bases and J by 7 bases, leaving 8 bases between them. In germline, CDR1 is MNHEY, CDR2 SVGAGI. In nucleotides, the CDR3 is TGTGCCAGCAGTTACGGCGGGAGTGAAGCTTTCTTT. It encodes CASSYGGSEAFF.

The chain uses TRBV7-9 and TRBJ2-1; 10 bases line up with TRBD2. In germline, CDR1 is SEHNR, CDR2 FQNEAQ (reference sequence). The CDR3 extends over 16 amino acids. DNA of the CDR3: TGTGTCAGAAGCGATACTAGCGGGGACTTATACAATGAGCAGTTCTTC. Protein product: CVRSDTSGDLYNEQFF.

This clonotype has only a few counts. The chain is built from TRBV6-1 and TRBJ1-2, with 7 bases fitting TRBD1. Trimming at V came to 4 bases and at J to 5 bases, leaving 4 bases not matched to a gene. This CDR3 is built from 13 residues. Germline lookup yields CDR1 MNHNS and CDR2 SASEGT. Here the CDR3 DNA reads TGTGCCAGCAGTGGACAGGGTCGGTATGGCTACACCTTC. It translates to CASSGQGRYGYTF.

V and J are TRBV6-5 and TRBJ1-1; D might be TRBD1 (5 bases). Trimming stripped 0 bases from V and 8 bases from J, with 7 bases between. In germline, CDR1 is MNHEY, CDR2 SVGAGI. The CDR3 is 12 amino acids. CDR3 sequence (DNA): TGTGCCAGCAGTTACTCGAGGACAGAAGCTTTCTTT. Translated, it gives CASSYSRTEAFF.